The 21 T cell receptor beta chains presented below share a single source sample, sequenced in a study of glioma-infiltrating T cells (dated by TCRdb to the mid-2010s). Sequenced on an Illumina MiSeq. The iRepertoire nested amplicon-rescue multiplex PCR (arm-PCR) platform was used to amplify TCR alpha and beta CDR3 regions from RNA. In-frame beta chains were kept once TCRdb had trimmed the public reads at Q25 with fastp and called clones with MiXCR. When rows share a CDR3 protein, they turn into one entry using the most common DNA and genes. The table for this sample lists about 140,000 distinct CDR3 sequences; about two fifths of them were counted only once. The ten largest account for around 18% of the sample. The sample was glioma tissue, nonneoplastic brain tissue, or PBMCs (not recorded which). These receptors were obtained from a human donor with low-grade glioma or glioblastoma, undergoing nonglioma brain surgery, or in good health (not recorded which).

The chain has TRBV29-1 and TRBJ2-5; 7 positions match TRBD2. There are 12 residues in the CDR3. CDR1 and CDR2 from the germline V gene are SQVTM and ANQGSEA. The V gene end was trimmed by 6 bases and the J gene end by 0 bases; junction bases not matched to a gene: 1. The CDR3 sequence: CSVGLNQETQYF. The CDR3 region has the DNA TGCAGCGTGGGACTAAACCAAGAGACCCAGTACTTC.

The chain carries TRBV6-2 or TRBV6-3 and TRBJ2-7; tentatively, D is TRBD1 (8 bases). V shed 6 bases and J shed 5 bases, with 20 bases lying between them. The germline gives CDR1 MNHEY, CDR2 SVGEGT. This CDR3 is 15 amino acids long. The DNA of the CDR3 is TGTGCCAGCAGACAAATCACAGGGGGAGGGGACGAGCAGTACTTC. Translated: CASRQITGGGDEQYF.

This clonotype was seen only a few times. The rearrangement uses TRBV27 and TRBJ2-1; TRBD1 is a possible D gene (6 bases). The CDR3 is 13 residues long. With 9 bases removed from V and 2 bases from J, the gap between germline ends came to 11 bases. Per germline, CDR1 MNHEY and CDR2 SMNVEV (reference sequence). The CDR3 loop reads CASWQGPYNEQFF. CDR3 DNA: TGTGCCAGTTGGCAGGGGCCCTACAATGAGCAGTTCTTC.

The rearrangement joins TRBV2 to TRBJ1-1; the D gene is possibly TRBD1 (5 bases). This CDR3 region has 13 residues. Trimming cost V 3 bases and J 4 bases, with 9 bases left between them. Germline CDR1 is SNHLY and CDR2 is FYNNEI. This CDR3 is CASSDFGGTEAFF. CDR3 nucleotides: TGTGCCAGCAGTGATTTTGGGGGCACTGAAGCTTTCTTT.

The gene calls are TRBV18 and TRBJ2-1; 10 bases fit TRBD2. Germline CDR1 KGHSH, CDR2 LQKENI. The CDR3 is made up of 16 amino acids. The ends lost 0 bases at V and 7 bases at J; junction bases unmatched: 6. The chain's CDR3 is CASSPPLAGDQNEQFF. The CDR3 coding sequence is TGTGCCAGCTCACCACCTCTAGCGGGAGATCAGAATGAGCAGTTCTTC.

The chain is built from TRBV2 and TRBJ2-1; 10 nucleotides align to TRBD1. CDR1 SNHLY and CDR2 FYNNEI come from the germline V gene. This CDR3 has 14 residues. Unmatched junction bases numbered 2, after V lost 5 bases and J lost 4 bases. As DNA, the CDR3 is TGTGCCAGCAGTCGGGACAGGGGTTACAATGAGCAGTTCTTC. Amino acid sequence: CASSRDRGYNEQFF.

This clonotype was detected only a few times. The V and J genes are TRBV7-9 and TRBJ2-7, with D hard to call. The CDR3 contains 15 residues. V lost 5 bases and J 2 bases, leaving 16 bases between the germline ends. Germline V CDR1 and CDR2: SEHNR, FQNEAQ (reference sequence). The CDR3 sequence: CASSPKGTGPYEQYF. The CDR3 DNA follows: TGTGCCAGCAGCCCGAAGGGCACGGGTCCCTACGAGCAGTACTTC.

The rearrangement uses TRBV10-3 and TRBJ1-1; D gene unclear. Trimming removed 3 bases from V and 0 bases from J, with 11 bases in between. Germline V gene lookup returns CDR1 ENHRY and CDR2 SYGVKD. The CDR3 extends over 15 amino acids. As DNA, the CDR3 is TGTGCCATCAGTGAACTGGGCAGAGTGAACACTGAAGCTTTCTTT. It is translated as CAISELGRVNTEAFF.

In this sample, this clonotype turned up a few times. The rearrangement joins TRBV12-3 or TRBV12-4 to TRBJ2-5; D remains ambiguous. V was cut by 3 bases and J by 5 bases, with 7 bases left in between. There are 12 residues in the CDR3. The chain's CDR3 is CASSLVSETQYF. Here the CDR3 DNA reads TGTGCCAGCAGTTTGGTTTCTGAGACCCAGTACTTC.

The V gene is TRBV7-2, the J gene TRBJ2-1, with D hard to call. Per the germline V gene, CDR1 is SGHTA and CDR2 is FQGNSA. V dropped 4 bases and J dropped 7 bases, with 17 bases sitting between them. The CDR3 is made up of 15 amino acids. The DNA of the CDR3 is TGTGCCAGCAGCTCACCCCCGGGTGCGGTTAATGAGCAGTTCTTC. Residues: CASSSPPGAVNEQFF.

The chain recombines TRBV6-6 with TRBJ2-5; TRBD1 aligns across 7 bases. CDR3 size: 16 residues. V lost 2 bases to trimming and J lost 5 bases; unmatched junction nucleotides: 11. Germline lookup yields CDR1 MNHNY and CDR2 SVGAGI (reference sequence). This CDR3 reads CASSYPTGIELETQYF. CDR3 in DNA: TGTGCCAGCAGTTACCCGACAGGGATAGAACTGGAGACCCAGTACTTC.

This clonotype was detected only a few times. The V call is TRBV2, the J call TRBJ1-1; TRBD1 is a possible D gene (6 bases). This CDR3 is 13 amino acids long. Trimming removed 6 bases at V and 1 base at J, with 9 bases between. CDR1 is SNHLY, CDR2 FYNNEI, per germline. The DNA of the CDR3 is TGTGCCAGCAGACCGGACAGGAACACTGAAGCTTTCTTT. Its translation: CASRPDRNTEAFF.

V usage is TRBV4-2 and J usage is TRBJ1-5, with D tentatively TRBD1 (6 bases). The CDR3 has 13 amino acids. Germline values: CDR1 LGHNA, CDR2 YNFKEQ. Trimming took off 0 bases at V and 6 bases at J, with 6 bases between the two ends. The CDR3 DNA reads TGTGCCAGCAGCCAAGAAGGGGGTCAGCCCCAGCATTTT. Its translation is CASSQEGGQPQHF.

The chain is built from TRBV20-1 and TRBJ1-2, with TRBD1 matching 7 bases. Germline trimming cut 0 bases from V and 10 bases from J; bases unmatched to any gene: 11. This CDR3 has 14 residues. Germline loops: CDR1 DFQATT, CDR2 SNEGSKA (reference sequence). CDR3 nucleotide sequence: TGCAGTGCTAGAGAAGTCAGGGGGACCGTTGACTACACCTTC. It specifies CSAREVRGTVDYTF.

The V gene is TRBV29-1, the J gene TRBJ2-7; D not resolved. Looked up from germline, CDR1 is SQVTM and CDR2 is ANQGSEA. V was pared by 1 base and J by 0 bases, with 13 bases between. The CDR3 has 15 residues. The CDR3 here is CSVEVLKSASYEQYF. For the CDR3, the DNA is TGCAGCGTTGAAGTTTTAAAATCGGCCTCCTACGAGCAGTACTTC.

This clonotype was counted only a few times. The chain couples TRBV6-1 to TRBJ2-1, with D perhaps given as TRBD1 or TRBD2 (5 bases each). Deletions cut 9 bases from V and 3 bases from J, with 39 bases between. The germline gives CDR1 MNHNS, CDR2 SASEGT. This CDR3 is built from 22 residues. This CDR3 is CARPDKTPIRDGDTAHYNEQFF. The DNA of the CDR3 is TGTGCCAGACCGGATAAAACCCCGATCCGGGACGGAGACACGGCCCACTACAATGAGCAGTTCTTC.

J is TRBJ2-3 and V is TRBV20-1, with 8 nucleotides matching TRBD1. The ends lost 1 base at V and 6 bases at J; junction bases unmatched: 12. CDR3 length equals 16 residues. Germline V gene lookup returns CDR1 DFQATT and CDR2 SNEGSKA (reference sequence). The CDR3 is CSARGSGTGGGDTQYF. In DNA, the CDR3 is TGCAGTGCTAGAGGATCCGGGACAGGTGGGGGGGATACGCAGTATTTT.

This clonotype was counted between two and nine times. The DNA for the CDR3 is TGTGCCAGCAGTCGCCGGGACAGGGGTCAAAAATCGCCCCAGCATTTT. Its translation is CASSRRDRGQKSPQHF. The rearrangement links TRBV27 to TRBJ1-5; 10 nucleotides align to TRBD1. Germline CDR1 is MNHEY and CDR2 is SMNVEV (reference sequence). J lost 9 bases, V lost 5 bases, and 13 bases had no gene match. The CDR3 is made up of 16 amino acids.

The DNA for the CDR3 is TGTGCCAGCAGTGAGTGGAGAGACATTCAGTACTTC. As protein: CASSEWRDIQYF. The V and J genes are TRBV6-6 and TRBJ2-4; D is ambiguous. CDR1 is MNHNY, CDR2 SVGAGI, per germline (reference sequence). The length of the CDR3 is 12 residues. Between the trimmed V and J ends, which lost 5 bases and 8 bases, there was a span of 10 bases.

This clonotype appeared a few times. As DNA, the CDR3 is TGTGCGTTGTCAGCGGGGGGCCTCCAAGAGACCCAGTACTTC. Protein sequence: CALSAGGLQETQYF. The V call is TRBV28, the J call TRBJ2-5; 9 bases agree with TRBD2. The CDR3 covers 14 residues. Germline CDR1 is MDHEN and CDR2 is SYDVKM.

This clonotype was seen a handful of times. V usage is TRBV20-1 and J usage is TRBJ2-5, with a weak D call TRBD1 (6 bases). Per the germline V gene, CDR1 is DFQATT and CDR2 is SNEGSKA (reference sequence). CDR3 length: 12 amino acids. V was clipped by 4 bases and J by 5 bases, with 11 bases between them. CDR3 loop: CSATKRGETQYF. In nucleotides, the CDR3 is TGCAGTGCTACAAAAAGGGGGGAGACCCAGTACTTC.